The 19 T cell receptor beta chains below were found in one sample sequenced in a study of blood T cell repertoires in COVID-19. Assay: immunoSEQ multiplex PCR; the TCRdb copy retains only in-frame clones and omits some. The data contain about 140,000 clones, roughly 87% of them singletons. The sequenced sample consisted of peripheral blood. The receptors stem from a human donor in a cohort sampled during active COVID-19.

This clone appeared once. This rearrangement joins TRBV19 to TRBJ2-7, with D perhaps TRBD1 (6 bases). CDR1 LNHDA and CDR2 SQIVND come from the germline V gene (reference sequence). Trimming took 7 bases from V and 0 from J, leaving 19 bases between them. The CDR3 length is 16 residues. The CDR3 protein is CASTPRQASHSYEQYF. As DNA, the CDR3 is TGTGCCAGTACCCCCCGACAGGCTAGCCACTCCTACGAGCAGTACTTC.

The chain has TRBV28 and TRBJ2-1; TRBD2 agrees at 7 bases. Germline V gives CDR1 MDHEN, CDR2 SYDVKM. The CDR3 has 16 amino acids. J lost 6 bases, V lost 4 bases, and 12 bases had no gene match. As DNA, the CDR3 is TGTGCCAGCAGTTCCCCGACTAGCCGGTCTGGCAATGAGCAGTTCTTC. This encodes CASSSPTSRSGNEQFF.

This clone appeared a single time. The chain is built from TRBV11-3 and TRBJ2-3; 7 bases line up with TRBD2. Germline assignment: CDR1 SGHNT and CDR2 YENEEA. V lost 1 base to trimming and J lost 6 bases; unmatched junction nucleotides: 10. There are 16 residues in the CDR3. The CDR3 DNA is TGTGCCAGCAGCTTAGGCCCCAGCGGGACTTGGGATACGCAGTATTTT. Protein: CASSLGPSGTWDTQYF. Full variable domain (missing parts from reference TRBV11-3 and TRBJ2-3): EAGVVQSPRYKIIEKKQPVAFWCNPISGHNTLYWYLQNLGQGPELLIRYENEEAVDDSQLPKDRFSAERLKGVDSTLKIQPAELGDSAVYLCASSLGPSGTWDTQYFGPGTRLTVL.

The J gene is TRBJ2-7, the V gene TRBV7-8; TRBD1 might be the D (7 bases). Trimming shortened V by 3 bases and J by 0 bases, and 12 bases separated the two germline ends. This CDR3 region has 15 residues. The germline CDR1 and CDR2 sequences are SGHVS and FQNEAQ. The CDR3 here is CASSFRRDSSYEQYF. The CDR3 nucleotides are TGTGCCAGCAGCTTCCGGCGGGACAGCTCCTACGAGCAGTACTTC. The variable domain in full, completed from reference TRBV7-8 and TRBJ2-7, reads GAGVSQSPRYKVAKRGQDVALRCDPISGHVSLFWYQQALGQGPEFLTYFQNEAQLDKSGLPSDRFFAERPEGSVSTLKIQRTQQEDSAVYLCASSFRRDSSYEQYFGPGTRLTVT.

DNA for the CDR3: TGTGCCAGCAGCCCTTATCTTGGTGACAGGGTAGGAGAGCAGTACTTC. Protein sequence: CASSPYLGDRVGEQYF. This chain links TRBV3-1 (or the pseudogene TRBV3-2) with TRBJ2-7, with 7 nucleotides matching TRBD1. Looked up from germline, CDR1 is LGHDT and CDR2 is YNNKEL (reference sequence). The CDR3 has 16 residues. V was clipped by 4 bases and J by 7 bases; unmatched bases: 16.

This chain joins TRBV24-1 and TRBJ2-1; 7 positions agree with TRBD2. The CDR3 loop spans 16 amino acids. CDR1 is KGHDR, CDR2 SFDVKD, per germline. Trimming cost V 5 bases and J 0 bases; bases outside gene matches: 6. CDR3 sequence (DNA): TGTGCCACCAGTGCTGGGGGACTATACTCCTACAATGAGCAGTTCTTC. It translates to CATSAGGLYSYNEQFF.

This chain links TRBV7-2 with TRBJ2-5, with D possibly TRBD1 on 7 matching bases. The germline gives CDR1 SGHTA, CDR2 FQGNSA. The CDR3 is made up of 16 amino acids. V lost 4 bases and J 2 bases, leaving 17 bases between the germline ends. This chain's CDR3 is CASSSRQGGLQETQYF. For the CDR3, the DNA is TGTGCCAGCAGCTCCCGACAGGGAGGTCTTCAAGAGACCCAGTACTTC.

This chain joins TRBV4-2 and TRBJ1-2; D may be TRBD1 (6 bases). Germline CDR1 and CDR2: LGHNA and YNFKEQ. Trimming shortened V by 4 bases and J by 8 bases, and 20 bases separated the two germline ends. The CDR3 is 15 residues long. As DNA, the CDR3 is TGTGCCAGCAGCCCAGAAGGAATTCCGGGGGGCGGCTACACCTTC. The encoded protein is CASSPEGIPGGGYTF.

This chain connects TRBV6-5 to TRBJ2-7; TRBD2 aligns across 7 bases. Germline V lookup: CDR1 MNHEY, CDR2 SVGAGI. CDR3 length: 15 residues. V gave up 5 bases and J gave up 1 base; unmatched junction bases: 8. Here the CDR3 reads CASSPTVGGSYEQYF. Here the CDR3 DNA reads TGTGCCAGCAGTCCCACGGTGGGGGGGTCCTACGAGCAGTACTTC.

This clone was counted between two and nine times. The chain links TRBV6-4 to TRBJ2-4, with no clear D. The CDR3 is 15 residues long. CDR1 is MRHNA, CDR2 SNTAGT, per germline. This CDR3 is CPLASGTRARNIQYF. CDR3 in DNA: TGTCCCCTCGCTTCGGGTACCCGAGCAAGAAACATTCAGTACTTC.

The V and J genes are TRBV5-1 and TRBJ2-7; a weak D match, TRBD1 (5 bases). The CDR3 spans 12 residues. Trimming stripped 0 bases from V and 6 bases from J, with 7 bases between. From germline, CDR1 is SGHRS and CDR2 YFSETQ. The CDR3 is CASSLDRLEQYF. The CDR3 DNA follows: TGCGCCAGCAGCTTGGACAGGCTCGAGCAGTACTTC.

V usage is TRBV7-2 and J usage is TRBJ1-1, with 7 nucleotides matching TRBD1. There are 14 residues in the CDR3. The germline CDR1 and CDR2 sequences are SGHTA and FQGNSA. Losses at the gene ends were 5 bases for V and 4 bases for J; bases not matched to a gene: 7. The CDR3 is CASSTGQRFTEAFF. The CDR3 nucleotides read TGTGCCAGCAGCACGGGACAGCGGTTCACTGAAGCTTTCTTT.

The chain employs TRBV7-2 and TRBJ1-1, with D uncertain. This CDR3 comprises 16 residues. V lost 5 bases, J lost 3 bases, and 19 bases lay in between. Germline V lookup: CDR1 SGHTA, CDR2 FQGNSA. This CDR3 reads CASSLPGGSRDTEAFF. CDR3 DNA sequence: TGTGCCAGCAGCCTCCCAGGTGGGAGTAGGGACACTGAAGCTTTCTTT.

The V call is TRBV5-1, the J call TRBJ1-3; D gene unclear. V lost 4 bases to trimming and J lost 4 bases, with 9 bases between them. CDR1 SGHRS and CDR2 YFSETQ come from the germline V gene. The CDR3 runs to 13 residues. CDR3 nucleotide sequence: TGCGCCAGCAGCCCGGCGGGCGGAAACACCATATATTTT. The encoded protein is CASSPAGGNTIYF.

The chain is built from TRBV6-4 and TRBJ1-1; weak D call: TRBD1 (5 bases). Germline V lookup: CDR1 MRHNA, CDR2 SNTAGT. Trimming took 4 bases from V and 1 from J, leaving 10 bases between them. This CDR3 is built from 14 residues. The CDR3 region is CASSALGQNTEAFF. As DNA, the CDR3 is TGTGCCAGCAGTGCCCTAGGACAGAACACTGAAGCTTTCTTT.

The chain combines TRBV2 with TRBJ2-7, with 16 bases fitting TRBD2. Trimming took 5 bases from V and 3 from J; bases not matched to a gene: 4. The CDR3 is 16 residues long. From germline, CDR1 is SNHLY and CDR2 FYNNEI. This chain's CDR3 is CASSRGLAGGDYEQYF. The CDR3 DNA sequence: TGTGCCAGCAGTAGGGGACTAGCGGGGGGGGACTACGAGCAGTACTTC. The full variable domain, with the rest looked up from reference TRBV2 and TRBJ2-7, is EPEVTQTPSHQVTQMGQEVILRCVPISNHLYFYWYRQILGQKVEFLVSFYNNEISEKSEIFDDQFSVERPDGSNFTLKIRSTKLEDSAMYFCASSRGLAGGDYEQYFGPGTRLTVT.

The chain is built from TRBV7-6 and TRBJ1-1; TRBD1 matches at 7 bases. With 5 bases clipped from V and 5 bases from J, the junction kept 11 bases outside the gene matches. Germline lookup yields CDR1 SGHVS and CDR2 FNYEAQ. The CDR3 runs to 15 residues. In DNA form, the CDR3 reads TGTGCCAGCAGCCCACCCAGCCCCAGGGGGACTGAAGCTTTCTTT. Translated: CASSPPSPRGTEAFF.

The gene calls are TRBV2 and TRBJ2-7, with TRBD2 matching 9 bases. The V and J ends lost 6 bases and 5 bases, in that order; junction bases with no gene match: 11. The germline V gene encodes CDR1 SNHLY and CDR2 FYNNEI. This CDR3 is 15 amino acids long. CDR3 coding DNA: TGTGCCAGCAGCCCCTGGCAGCGGGAGGTGCACGAGCAGTACTTC. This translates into CASSPWQREVHEQYF.

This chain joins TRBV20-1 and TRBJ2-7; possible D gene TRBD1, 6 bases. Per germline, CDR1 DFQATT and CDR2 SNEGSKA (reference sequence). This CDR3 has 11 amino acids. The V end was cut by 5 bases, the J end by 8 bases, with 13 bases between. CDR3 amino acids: CSAVTGAKQYF. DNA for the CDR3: TGCAGTGCTGTGACAGGCGCCAAGCAGTACTTC.